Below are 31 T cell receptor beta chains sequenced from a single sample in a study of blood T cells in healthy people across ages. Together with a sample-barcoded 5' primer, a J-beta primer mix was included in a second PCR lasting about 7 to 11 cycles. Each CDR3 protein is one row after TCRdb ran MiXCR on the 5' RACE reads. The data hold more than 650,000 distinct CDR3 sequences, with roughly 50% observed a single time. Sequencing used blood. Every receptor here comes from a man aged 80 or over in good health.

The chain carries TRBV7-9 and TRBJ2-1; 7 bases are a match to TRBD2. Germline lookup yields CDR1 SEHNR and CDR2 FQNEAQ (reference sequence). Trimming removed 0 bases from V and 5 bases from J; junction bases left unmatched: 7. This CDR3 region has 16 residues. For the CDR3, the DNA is TGTGCCAGCAGCTTAGCCCCTAGCGGAGCCCACAATGAGCAGTTCTTC. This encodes CASSLAPSGAHNEQFF. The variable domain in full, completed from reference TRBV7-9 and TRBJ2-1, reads DTGVSQNPRHKITKRGQNVTFRCDPISEHNRLYWYRQTLGQGPEFLTYFQNEAQLEKSRLLSDRFSAERPKGSFSTLEIQRTEQGDSAMYLCASSLAPSGAHNEQFFGPGTRLTVL.

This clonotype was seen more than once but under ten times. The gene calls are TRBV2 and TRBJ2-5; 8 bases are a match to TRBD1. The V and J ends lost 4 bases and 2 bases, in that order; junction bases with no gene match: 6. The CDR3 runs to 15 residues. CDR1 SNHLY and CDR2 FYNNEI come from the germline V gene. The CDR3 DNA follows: TGTGCCAGCAGTGTTCGGACAGGGCTGCAAGAGACCCAGTACTTC. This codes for CASSVRTGLQETQYF.

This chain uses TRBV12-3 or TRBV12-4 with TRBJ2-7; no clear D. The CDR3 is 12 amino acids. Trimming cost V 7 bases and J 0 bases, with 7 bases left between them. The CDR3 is CASTSASYEQYF. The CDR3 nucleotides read TGTGCCAGCACCAGCGCCTCCTACGAGCAGTACTTC.

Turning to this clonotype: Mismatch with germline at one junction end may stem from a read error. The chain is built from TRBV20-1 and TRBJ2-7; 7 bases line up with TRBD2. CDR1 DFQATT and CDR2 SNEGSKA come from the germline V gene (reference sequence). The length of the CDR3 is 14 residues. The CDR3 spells CSTRSLAASYEQYF. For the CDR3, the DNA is TGCAGTACTAGATCTCTAGCGGCCTCCTACGAGCAGTACTTC.

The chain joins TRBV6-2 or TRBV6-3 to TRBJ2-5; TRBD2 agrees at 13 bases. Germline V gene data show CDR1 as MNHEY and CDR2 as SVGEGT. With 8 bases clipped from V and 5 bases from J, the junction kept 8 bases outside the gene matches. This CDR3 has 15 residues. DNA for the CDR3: TGTGCCAGCCCCGCTGGACTAGCGGGAGCTGAGACCCAGTACTTC. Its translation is CASPAGLAGAETQYF.

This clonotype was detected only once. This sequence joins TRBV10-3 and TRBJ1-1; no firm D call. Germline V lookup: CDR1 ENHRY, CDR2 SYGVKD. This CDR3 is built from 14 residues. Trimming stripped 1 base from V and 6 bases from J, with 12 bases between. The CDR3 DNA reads TGTGCCATCAGTGAGTTGGCTCGAGGGTCTGAAGCTTTCTTT. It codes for CAISELARGSEAFF.

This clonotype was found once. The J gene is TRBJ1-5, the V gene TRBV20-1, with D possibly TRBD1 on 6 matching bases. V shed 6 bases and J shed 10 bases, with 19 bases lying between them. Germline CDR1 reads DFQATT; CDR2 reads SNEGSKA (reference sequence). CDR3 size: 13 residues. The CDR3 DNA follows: TGCAGTGCGGGGGCCGACCCCCTCAGTCCCCAGCATTTT. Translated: CSAGADPLSPQHF.

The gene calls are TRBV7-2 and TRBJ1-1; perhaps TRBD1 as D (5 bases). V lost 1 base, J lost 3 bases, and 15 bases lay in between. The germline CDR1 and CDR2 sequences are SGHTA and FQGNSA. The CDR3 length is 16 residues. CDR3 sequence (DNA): TGTGCCAGCAGCTTAGTCGTCGTGACAGAGGACACTGAAGCTTTCTTT. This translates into CASSLVVVTEDTEAFF.

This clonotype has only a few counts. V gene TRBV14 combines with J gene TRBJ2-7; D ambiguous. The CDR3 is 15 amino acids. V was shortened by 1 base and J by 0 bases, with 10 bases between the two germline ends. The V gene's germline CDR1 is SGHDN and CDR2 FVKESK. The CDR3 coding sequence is TGTGCCAGCAGCCAAGGCAATGCCCTCTCCTACGAGCAGTACTTC. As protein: CASSQGNALSYEQYF.

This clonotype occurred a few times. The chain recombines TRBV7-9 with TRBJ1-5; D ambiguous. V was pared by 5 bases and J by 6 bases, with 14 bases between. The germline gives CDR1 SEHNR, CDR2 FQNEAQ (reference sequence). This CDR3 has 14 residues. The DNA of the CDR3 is TGTGCCAGCAGCCTGTCGGAGGGCGGTCAGCCCCAGCATTTT. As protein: CASSLSEGGQPQHF.

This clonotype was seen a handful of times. The CDR3 loop is CASSDNRGERLADFSEQYF. CDR3 sequence (DNA): TGTGCCAGCAGCGACAACAGGGGGGAACGACTAGCGGACTTCTCCGAGCAGTACTTC. The chain carries TRBV7-6 and TRBJ2-7; D might be TRBD2 (9 bases). The CDR3 is 19 residues long. Germline CDR1 is SGHVS and CDR2 is FNYEAQ. The V end lost 5 bases, the J end lost 6 bases, and 32 bases lay between the germline ends.

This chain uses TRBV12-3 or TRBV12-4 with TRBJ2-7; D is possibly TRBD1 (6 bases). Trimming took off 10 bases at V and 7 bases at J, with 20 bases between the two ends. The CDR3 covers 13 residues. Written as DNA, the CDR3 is TGTGCCAACGCGCGGGCAGGGGTCGATGAGCAGTACTTC. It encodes CANARAGVDEQYF.

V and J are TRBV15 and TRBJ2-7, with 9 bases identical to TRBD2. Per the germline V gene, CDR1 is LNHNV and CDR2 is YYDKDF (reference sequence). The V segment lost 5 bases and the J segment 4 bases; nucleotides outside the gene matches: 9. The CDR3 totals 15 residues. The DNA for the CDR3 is TGTGCCACCAGCCTCCACCCGACTAGCGGATACGAGCAGTACTTC. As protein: CATSLHPTSGYEQYF.

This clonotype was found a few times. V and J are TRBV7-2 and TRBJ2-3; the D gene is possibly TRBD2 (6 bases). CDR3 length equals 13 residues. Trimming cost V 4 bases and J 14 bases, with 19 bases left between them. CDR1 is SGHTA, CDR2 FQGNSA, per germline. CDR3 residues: CASSSRRDPIRYF. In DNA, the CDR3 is TGTGCCAGCAGCTCCAGGCGGGACCCGATCCGGTATTTT.

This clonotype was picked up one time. In DNA, the CDR3 is TGCAGTGTCCTTACAGGGAGAATTAGCACAGATACGCAGTATTTT. Translated, it gives CSVLTGRISTDTQYF. The gene calls are TRBV20-1 and TRBJ2-3; tentatively, D is TRBD1 (6 bases). Germline V gene sequence: CDR1 DFQATT, CDR2 SNEGSKA (reference sequence). With 7 bases removed from V and 0 bases from J, the gap between germline ends came to 17 bases. The CDR3 covers 15 residues.

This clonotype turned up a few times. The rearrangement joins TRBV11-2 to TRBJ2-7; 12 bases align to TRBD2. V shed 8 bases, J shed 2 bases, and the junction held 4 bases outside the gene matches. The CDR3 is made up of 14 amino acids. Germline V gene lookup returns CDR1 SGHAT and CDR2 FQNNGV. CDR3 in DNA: TGTGCCAGCCGGGCTAGCGGGAGGGCCTACGAGCAGTACTTC. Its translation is CASRASGRAYEQYF.

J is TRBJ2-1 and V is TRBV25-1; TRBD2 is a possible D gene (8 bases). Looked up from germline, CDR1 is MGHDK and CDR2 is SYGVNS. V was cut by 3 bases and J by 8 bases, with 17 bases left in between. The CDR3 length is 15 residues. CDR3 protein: CASSDPGLGGDEQFF. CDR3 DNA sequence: TGTGCCAGCAGTGACCCGGGACTAGGGGGCGATGAGCAGTTCTTC.

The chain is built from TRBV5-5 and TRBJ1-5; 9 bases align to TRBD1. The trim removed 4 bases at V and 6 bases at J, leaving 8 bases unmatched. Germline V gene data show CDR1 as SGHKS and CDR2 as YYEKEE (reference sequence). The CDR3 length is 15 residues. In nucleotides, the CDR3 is TGTGCCAGCAGCCTACAGGGGGCGGGAGGTCAGCCCCAGCATTTT. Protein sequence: CASSLQGAGGQPQHF.

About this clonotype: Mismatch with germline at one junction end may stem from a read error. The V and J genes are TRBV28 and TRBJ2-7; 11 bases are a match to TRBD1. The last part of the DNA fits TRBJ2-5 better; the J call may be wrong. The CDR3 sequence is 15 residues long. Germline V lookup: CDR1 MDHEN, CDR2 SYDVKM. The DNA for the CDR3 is TGTGCCGGCAGCCGGACAGGGGGCTCGAGAGAGACCCAGTACTTC. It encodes CAGSRTGGSRETQYF.

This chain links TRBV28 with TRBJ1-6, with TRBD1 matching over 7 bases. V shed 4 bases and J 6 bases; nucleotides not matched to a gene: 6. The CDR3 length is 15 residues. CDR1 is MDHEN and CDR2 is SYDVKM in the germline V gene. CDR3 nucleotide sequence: TGTGCCAGCAGTTCCGTAGGGGGCACTAATTCACCCCTCCACTTT. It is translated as CASSSVGGTNSPLHF.

In DNA form, the CDR3 reads TGCGCCAGCAGTGGAGGGCTGTCTGGGGCCAACGTCCTGACTTTC. Amino acid sequence: CASSGGLSGANVLTF. The chain carries TRBV5-1 and TRBJ2-6; D possibly corresponds to TRBD2 (6 bases). V shed 5 bases and J shed 1 base, with 10 bases lying between them. The germline CDR1 and CDR2 sequences are SGHRS and YFSETQ. This CDR3 region has 15 residues.

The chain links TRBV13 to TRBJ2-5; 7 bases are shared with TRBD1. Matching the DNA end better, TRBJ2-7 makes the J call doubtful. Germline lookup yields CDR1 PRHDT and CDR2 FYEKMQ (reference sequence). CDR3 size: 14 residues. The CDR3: CASSRQGGRYEQYF. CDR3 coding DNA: TGTGCCAGCAGCAGACAGGGCGGTAGGTACGAGCAGTACTTC.

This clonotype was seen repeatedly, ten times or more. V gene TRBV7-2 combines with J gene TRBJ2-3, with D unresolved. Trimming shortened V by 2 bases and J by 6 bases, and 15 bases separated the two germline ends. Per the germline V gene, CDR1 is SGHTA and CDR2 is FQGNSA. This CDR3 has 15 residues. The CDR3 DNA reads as TGTGCCAGCAGCTTACCCGGCCGAGGTGGGGATACGCAGTATTTT. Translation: CASSLPGRGGDTQYF.

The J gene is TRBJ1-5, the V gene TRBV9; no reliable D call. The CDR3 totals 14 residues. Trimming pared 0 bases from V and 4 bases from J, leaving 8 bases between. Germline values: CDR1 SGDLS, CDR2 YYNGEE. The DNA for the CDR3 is TGTGCCAGCAGCGTAGGTGAGGTTAATCAGCCCCAGCATTTT. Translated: CASSVGEVNQPQHF.

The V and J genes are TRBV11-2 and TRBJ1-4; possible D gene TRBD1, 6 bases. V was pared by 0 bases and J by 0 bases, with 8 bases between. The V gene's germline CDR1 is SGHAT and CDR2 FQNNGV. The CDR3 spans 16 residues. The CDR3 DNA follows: TGTGCCAGCAGCTTAGACAGGGGTGCAACTAATGAAAAACTGTTTTTT. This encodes CASSLDRGATNEKLFF. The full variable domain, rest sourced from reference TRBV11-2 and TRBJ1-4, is EAGVAQSPRYKIIEKRQSVAFWCNPISGHATLYWYQQILGQGPKLLIQFQNNGVVDDSQLPKDRFSAERLKGVDSTLKIQPAKLEDSAVYLCASSLDRGATNEKLFFGSGTQLSVL.

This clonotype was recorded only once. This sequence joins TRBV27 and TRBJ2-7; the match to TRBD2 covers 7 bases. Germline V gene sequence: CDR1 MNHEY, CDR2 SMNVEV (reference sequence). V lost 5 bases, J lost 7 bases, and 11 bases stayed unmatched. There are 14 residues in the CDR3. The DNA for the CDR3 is TGTGCCAGCAGTGCCCGGGACTCAGCGGGAGAGCAGTACTTC. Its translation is CASSARDSAGEQYF.

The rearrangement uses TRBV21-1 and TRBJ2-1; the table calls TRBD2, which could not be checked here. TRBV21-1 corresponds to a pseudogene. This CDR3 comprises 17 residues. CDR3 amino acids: CASSKAELAGEGNEQFF. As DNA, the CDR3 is TGTGCCAGCAGCAAAGCGGAACTAGCGGGAGAAGGGAATGAGCAGTTCTTC.

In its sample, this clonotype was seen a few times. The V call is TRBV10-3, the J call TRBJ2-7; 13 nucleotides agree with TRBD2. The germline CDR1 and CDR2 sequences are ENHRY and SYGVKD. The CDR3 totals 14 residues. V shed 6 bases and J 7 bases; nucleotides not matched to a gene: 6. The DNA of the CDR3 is TGTGCCATCAGGCGGACTAGCGGGAGTGGTGAGCAGTACTTC. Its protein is CAIRRTSGSGEQYF.

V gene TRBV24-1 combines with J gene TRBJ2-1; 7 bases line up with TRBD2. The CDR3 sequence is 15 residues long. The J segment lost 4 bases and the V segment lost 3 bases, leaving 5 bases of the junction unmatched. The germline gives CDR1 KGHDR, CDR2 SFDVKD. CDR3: CATSDSGTPYNEQFF. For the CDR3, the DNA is TGTGCCACCAGTGATAGCGGGACTCCTTACAATGAGCAGTTCTTC.

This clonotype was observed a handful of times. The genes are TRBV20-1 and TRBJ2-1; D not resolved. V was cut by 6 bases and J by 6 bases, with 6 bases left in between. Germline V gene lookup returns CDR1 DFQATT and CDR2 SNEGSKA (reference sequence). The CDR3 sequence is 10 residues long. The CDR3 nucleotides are TGCAGTGCGAGGATCAATGAGCAGTTCTTC. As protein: CSARINEQFF.

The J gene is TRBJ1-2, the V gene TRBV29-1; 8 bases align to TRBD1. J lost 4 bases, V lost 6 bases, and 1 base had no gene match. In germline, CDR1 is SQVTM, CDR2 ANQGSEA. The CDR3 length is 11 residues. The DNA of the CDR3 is TGCAGCGTGGGACAGGTCTATGGCTACACCTTC. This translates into CSVGQVYGYTF.